The T cell receptor beta chain described here comes from a study of cytomegalovirus exposure and HLA in healthy donors (dated 2017 in TCRdb). For the wider study: An earlier analysis of approximately 600 of the donors reported approximately 290 Gb of sequence data and roughly 110 million unique TCR beta sequences from roughly 180 million T cells. Among around 400 genotyped donors of the cohort, an average of around 240,000 unique TCR beta nucleotide sequences were sequenced per donor, roughly a sixth of them non-productive. All discovery cohort repertoires had been generated on a single sequencing platform. HLA typing covered class I and class II loci at four-digit resolution. In an earlier analysis of several hundred of the donors, high-throughput TCR beta sequencing was used to judge whether each TCR beta V gene segment behaved as functional or pseudogenic. Of the 300 to 400 genotyped donors, around 81% fell in the genetic ancestry cluster associated with self-reported Caucasian donors. Rather than drawing on any new phenotypic data, the later analysis identified candidate immune exposures from TCR beta sequences and the way those sequences occurred across donors. The study combined high-throughput TCR immunosequencing, statistical association of individual TCRs with disease status, and machine learning to predict cytomegalovirus infection status. Along with the approximately 620-subject first cohort, a separate validation cohort of 120 different subjects was used. The study aimed to test whether signatures of past pathogen exposure could be identified by cataloging public T cell receptors. The number of typed donors differed by locus: 629-630 for A, B, C, DRB1 and DQB1; some 500 for DQA1; 606 for DPA1; and about 450 for DPB1. A later genetic analysis took genome-wide SNP genotypes for 398 of the 666 donors and used that subset as a discovery cohort. Roughly 5 DR-DQ haplotypes were handled as single units for association and clustering, since linkage in the cohort was strong. In a later analysis, previously published TCR beta repertoires from 600 to 850 donors were re-analyzed and high-resolution HLA genotyping was added so that TCR occurrence patterns could be studied. An early release that covered 500 to 800 HLA-typed donors contained about 300 gigabases of sequencing data and approximately 85 million unique TCR sequences. The T cell repertoires of 550 to 850 subjects were profiled by immunosequencing and related to cytomegalovirus serostatus. Alongside the repertoire data, information on donor age, sex, ethnicity and CMV serostatus was compiled. Paper-wide results and their limitations: In the study, some 160 TCR beta chains were listed as associated with cytomegalovirus. The 87-base-pair reads could not distinguish some IMGT-functional V segments, including TRBV6-2 and TRBV6-3, so those segments were excluded. Specific HLA alleles were associated with 16,951 TCR beta sequences at a false discovery rate of 0.05 in a later analysis. Compared with the 666-donor mean, donors in an Asian-associated ancestry cluster had fewer N-insertions in productive TCRs, according to a later genetic analysis. Correlated functional status among segregating V segments might be attributable to linkage disequilibrium, but an unknown experimental factor could not be ruled out. The classifier was reported to diagnose cytomegalovirus status with high specificity and sensitivity in both the original cohort and the validation cohort. An association between a missense DCLRE1C variant and V-gene and J-gene trimming of TCR beta chains was found in a later genetic analysis and replicated in an independent cohort. A later analysis found that TCR association rates varied across HLA loci, with DRB1 alleles showing the most associated TCRs and HLA-C alleles the fewest. Most CMV-associated TCR beta chains appeared to be HLA-restricted in a later analysis, and the HLA associations seemed to be driven largely by CMV exposure. Presence/absence analyses assumed roughly uniform sequencing depth across donors, an assumption that may not hold. Broadly in line with IMGT annotations, most TCR beta V segments showed up in productive rearrangements about 87% or about 30% of the time in an earlier analysis of several hundred of the donors. A later analysis found that HLA-associated TCR beta chains were more clonally expanded and had lower generation probabilities than equally common non-associated chains. A further reported finding was that TCR beta sequences accurately predicted the HLA-A and HLA-B alleles for most subjects in the first cohort. A cluster of highly shared sequence variants was judged likely to be a technical artifact of the sequencing pipeline. CMV serostatus was the only immune exposure information available for the cohort. The authors suggested that the approach could potentially be generalized to other disease states and immunological phenotypes. When HLA alleles, especially DR and DQ, strongly co-occurred, attributing TCR associations to individual alleles was difficult. In a later analysis, several top co-occurrence clusters were reported to appear linked to parvovirus B19, influenza, CMV and Epstein-Barr virus. The earlier analysis of 587 of the donors excluded fewer than 20 rarely observed V segments, including chromosome 9 orphons, because counts were too low. While some public TCRs were present in many individuals, most TCR sequences turned up only very rarely across donors. This cohort had only TCR beta chains sequenced, and the lack of alpha or paired-chain data limited which features could be detected. In vitro tests confirmed that a few of the cytomegalovirus-associated TCR beta chains recognize cytomegalovirus antigens. Because some donors lacked HLA typing at each locus, the association tests relied only on the typed subset.

The cohort was made up of approximately 700 healthy bone marrow donors. Cohort members were all nominally healthy when sampled, although unrecorded immune exposures were likely present. The donor tested CMV seronegative, placing the donor among the 352 seronegative members of the cohort. A peripheral blood sample was provided by each donor, and peripheral blood mononuclear cells were used for TCR beta sequencing. Genomic DNA was extracted from the blood cell samples with the Qiagen DNeasy Blood Extraction Kit. The library came from the immunoSEQ multiplex PCR assay. A mixture of 60 forward primers for TCR Vbeta segments and 13 reverse primers for TCR Jbeta segments was used in the multiplex PCR. The CDR3 region of rearranged TCR beta genes was amplified from genomic DNA by a multiplex PCR assay. The Illumina HiSeq System was used to sequence the amplified TCR beta libraries as 87-base-pair reads. The published analysis was carried out like this. In a later analysis, approximately 74 million unique TCR beta chains were counted across the approximately 640 repertoires, and around 10 million of these chains were shared by at least two donors. Raw reads were error-corrected and collapsed into unique sequences by a nearest-neighbor algorithm in which closely related sequences were merged to remove PCR and sequencing errors. CDR3 sequences were aligned to IMGT reference sequences to assign V, D and J gene segments. Each retained sequence needed at least a six-nucleotide match to both a V gene segment and a J gene segment. A rearrangement counted as productive if the CDR3 had no stop codons and remained in frame with V and J, and every other rearrangement counted as non-productive. CDR3 was defined by IMGT convention, running from the second conserved V-encoded cysteine to the conserved J-encoded phenylalanine. The earlier analysis of a few hundred of the donors excluded any sequence lacking an unambiguous match to a single V gene segment. In an earlier analysis of 587 of the donors, a V segment was called functional when productive rearrangements were above 56.7%, and segregating when the standard deviation between donors exceeded 5%. A statistical classification framework was developed to diagnose cytomegalovirus status using the catalog of TCR beta chain sequences. A later analysis assigned V and J genes by comparing TCR nucleotide sequences with IMGT/GENE-DB human TR gene sequences. The TCRdist pipeline was used in a later analysis to assign CDR3 sequences and most-parsimonious VDJ recombination scenarios. In a later analysis, each TCR beta chain was defined by its CDR3 amino acid sequence together with its V-gene family, and reads lacking a unique V-gene family were excluded. As a way to deal with suspected cross-contamination and a sequencing artifact, a later analysis dropped 450 to 600 nucleotide sequences that were highly shared and had low generation probability. In a later analysis, a clonal expansion index was calculated for each public chain from normalized within-repertoire ranks of inferred template counts. A later analysis computed generation probabilities with a VDJ recombination model fitted to out-of-frame rearrangements, and checked the results against IGoR. In a later analysis, hypergeometric tests were used to score TCR-TCR, TCR-HLA and TCR-CMV co-occurrence, with a repertoire-size bias correction applied to TCR pairs. In a later analysis, false discovery rates were estimated by permuting HLA or CMV assignments 20 times. In a later analysis, co-occurring TCRs were grouped with DBSCAN, and TCRdist sequence similarity was added when clustering was performed within HLA-allele-positive subsets. Co-occurrence clustering excluded repertoires with fewer than 30,000 or more than 120,000 public chains, plus five with anomalous nucleotide sharing. What TCRdb holds here is the immuneACCESS table cut down to in-frame rearrangements. Part of the clones is not present; checked against another copy, under half of the missing clones reflect an unresolved V gene, and the others are unexplained. V and J calls and clone size follow that table, whereas D and trimming were derived from the DNA. This sample has 95,000 to 130,000 clones in its table, and about four fifths of those were observed once. 3% to 5% of the sample goes to the ten largest clones.

The CDR3 numbers 14 residues from cysteine through phenylalanine. Only CDR3 DNA remains: 42 bases, in frame from the first base. Looking up the germline V gene (reference sequence) yields CDR1 SGHNT and CDR2 YYREEE. V is cut by 1 base and J by 7 bases, and the space between the germline ends is 15 bases. With regard to this clone: It has no known antigen specificity. No much larger clonotype is one base removed from it; base qualities were not supplied.

This sequence originates from a young woman in good health and CMV-seronegative. The material sequenced was PBMCs. The chain joins TRBV5-4 to TRBJ2-7; the D region possibly corresponds to TRBD1 (5 bases align). The sequenced DNA: TGTGCCAGCAGCTTGAATCCGGCAGGGCAGGAGCAGTACTTC. This sequence encodes CASSLNPAGQEQYF.